Included here is one T cell receptor (beta chain) sequence, with context. Its antigen is currently unknown. The data stem from a study of T cell responses to AZD1222 COVID-19 vaccine. Study-wide points: White British donors predominated, females outnumbered males, and clonal diversity was possibly underestimated. Spike-wide vaccine-associated CD4 TCRs dominated at 160-218 and 743-854. Of the AZD1222 recipients, only 5 or 6 were seropositive at baseline. Unmutated regions of variants are reportedly targeted by nearly half of spike-specific TCRs.

Assay used: immunoSEQ multiplex PCR; TCRdb lists only in-frame clones, some missing. The profile covers around 120,000 clones, with approximately 89% appearing a single time and 4% to 5.5% taken by the ten largest. The CDR3 extends over 16 amino acids. Germline lookup yields CDR1 MNHEY and CDR2 SMNVEV (reference sequence). V was pared by 0 bases and J by 1 base, with 7 bases between. The genes are TRBV27 and TRBJ1-6; perhaps TRBD1 as D (5 bases). This clonotype originated in an adult in good health. This specimen consisted of peripheral blood, obtained on day 0 of AZD1222 vaccination. The CDR3 reads CASSLSGGSYNSPLHF. CDR3 bases: TGTGCCAGCAGTTTATCGGGGGGTTCCTATAATTCACCCCTCCACTTT.